The 21 T cell receptor beta chains in this list originate from one sample, sequenced in a study of OX40 agonist ivuxolimab in advanced cancers. TCRdb keeps only in-frame clones here, not all; method: immunoSEQ multiplex PCR. The profile shows some 77,000 clones, approximately 86% of them singletons. Sequenced material: CD4+ or CD8+ T cells sorted from blood, taken in a trial of the OX40 agonist ivuxolimab. Receptors were obtained from an adult with an advanced solid tumor such as melanoma, head and neck, liver or kidney cancer.

A single count supports this clone. V usage is TRBV7-2 and J usage is TRBJ2-3; D might be TRBD1 (5 bases). The CDR3 contains 15 residues. Trimming pared 5 bases from V and 9 bases from J, leaving 21 bases between. Germline V gene sequence: CDR1 SGHTA, CDR2 FQGNSA. The CDR3 protein is CASSPGPSYLETQYF. DNA of the CDR3: TGTGCCAGCAGCCCAGGGCCTTCTTATCTTGAGACGCAGTATTTT. The variable domain in full, completed from reference TRBV7-2 and TRBJ2-3, reads GAGVSQSPSNKVTEKGKDVELRCDPISGHTALYWYRQSLGQGLEFLIYFQGNSAPDKSGLPSDRFSAERTGGSVSTLTIQRTQQEDSAVYLCASSPGPSYLETQYFGPGTRLTVL.

This chain joins TRBV11-3 and TRBJ2-5, with 7 bases identical to TRBD2. The V and J ends lost 3 bases and 5 bases, in that order; junction bases with no gene match: 9. Germline loops: CDR1 SGHNT, CDR2 YENEEA. This CDR3 has 15 amino acids. CDR3 nucleotides: TGTGCCAGCAGCTTTAGGGAGGGGCCGGTCGAGACCCAGTACTTC. This gives the protein CASSFREGPVETQYF.

This clone showed up just a few times. The rearrangement links TRBV7-8 to TRBJ1-5; D might be TRBD1 (6 bases). This CDR3 has 15 amino acids. Trimming took 4 bases from V and 0 from J, leaving 10 bases between them. Per the germline V gene, CDR1 is SGHVS and CDR2 is FQNEAQ. The CDR3: CASSSGQYSNQPQHF. As DNA, the CDR3 is TGTGCCAGCAGCTCCGGACAGTATAGCAATCAGCCCCAGCATTTT.

V gene TRBV7-3 combines with J gene TRBJ2-3; D remains ambiguous. V was shortened by 2 bases and J by 1 base, with 13 bases between the two germline ends. CDR1 is SGHTA, CDR2 FQGTGA, per germline. The CDR3 has 16 residues. CDR3 region: CASSLLFSSGTDTQYF. The CDR3 nucleotides read TGTGCCAGCAGCTTATTGTTCAGCTCAGGCACAGATACGCAGTATTTT.

This chain links TRBV19 with TRBJ2-5, with 10 nucleotides matching TRBD1. Germline-derived CDR1 and CDR2 are LNHDA and SQIVND (reference sequence). With 5 bases clipped from V and 3 bases from J, the junction kept 9 bases outside the gene matches. The CDR3 loop spans 16 amino acids. In DNA, the CDR3 is TGTGCCAGTAGTGAATTTCGGACAGGGGGGAAAGAGACCCAGTACTTC. This gives the protein CASSEFRTGGKETQYF.

V usage is TRBV5-1 and J usage is TRBJ1-3, with D possibly matching TRBD1 (6 bases). V shed 4 bases and J shed 0 bases, with 17 bases lying between them. CDR3 length equals 17 residues. The germline gives CDR1 SGHRS, CDR2 YFSETQ. The DNA for the CDR3 is TGCGCCAGCAGCCTGAAGGACAGCTCTAGCTCTGGAAACACCATATATTTT. Its translation is CASSLKDSSSSGNTIYF.

A single count supports this clone. Here the CDR3 DNA reads TGTGCCAGCAGCCCCCTGGCGCGCACACCCGGGGAGCTGTTTTTT. Translated, it gives CASSPLARTPGELFF. The V call is TRBV11-2, the J call TRBJ2-2; D not resolved. This CDR3 region has 15 residues. The germline V and J ends were trimmed by 5 bases and 6 bases, with 16 bases remaining between them. The germline V gene has CDR1 SGHAT and CDR2 FQNNGV.

V usage is TRBV11-3 and J usage is TRBJ2-3; D possibly corresponds to TRBD2 (6 bases). V was pared by 5 bases and J by 0 bases, with 9 bases between. There are 14 residues in the CDR3. Looked up from germline, CDR1 is SGHNT and CDR2 is YENEEA. The CDR3 here is CASSPRGSTDTQYF. CDR3 DNA sequence: TGTGCCAGCAGCCCCCGGGGGAGCACAGATACGCAGTATTTT.

The gene calls are TRBV18 and TRBJ2-1; TRBD1 might be the D (5 bases). This CDR3 has 15 residues. The V end lost 0 bases, the J end lost 7 bases, and 13 bases lay between the germline ends. Germline V gives CDR1 KGHSH, CDR2 LQKENI. DNA for the CDR3: TGTGCCAGCTCACCACCGTCCAGGGTGGAGAATGAGCAGTTCTTC. Protein product: CASSPPSRVENEQFF.

The chain couples TRBV9 to TRBJ2-5; D gene ambiguous. The CDR3 loop spans 14 amino acids. Trimming took off 4 bases at V and 2 bases at J, with 12 bases between the two ends. CDR1 is SGDLS, CDR2 YYNGEE, per germline. In nucleotides, the CDR3 is TGTGCCAGCAGCACTACTTCCGTACAAGAGACCCAGTACTTC. Translated, it gives CASSTTSVQETQYF.

The genes are TRBV18 and TRBJ1-4, with D possibly matching TRBD1 (5 bases). The V gene lost 4 bases and the J gene lost 6 bases, with 9 bases spanning the gap. The CDR3 sequence is 13 residues long. CDR1 and CDR2 from the germline V gene are KGHSH and LQKENI. CDR3 amino acids: CASSQGAHEKLFF. The DNA for the CDR3 is TGTGCCAGCTCACAAGGGGCCCATGAAAAACTGTTTTTT.

The J gene is TRBJ2-3, the V gene TRBV2, with D unclear. Trimming pared 1 base from V and 1 base from J, leaving 9 bases between. Germline lookup yields CDR1 SNHLY and CDR2 FYNNEI. CDR3 size: 15 residues. The CDR3 DNA follows: TGTGCCAGCAGTGAAGATAGCTTCGGCACAGATACGCAGTATTTT. Its protein product is CASSEDSFGTDTQYF.

V usage is TRBV19 and J usage is TRBJ1-3; 7 nucleotides agree with TRBD1. This CDR3 comprises 16 residues. V was clipped by 5 bases and J by 0 bases; unmatched bases: 7. Germline V gene lookup returns CDR1 LNHDA and CDR2 SQIVND (reference sequence). The CDR3 spells CASSDATGRSGNTIYF. The CDR3 region has the DNA TGTGCCAGTAGTGACGCGACAGGGCGCTCTGGAAACACCATATATTTT.

The CDR3, as DNA: TGTGCCAGCAGCTCAAGGCTCGGTAAGGACTCTGGAAACACCATATATTTT. It specifies CASSSRLGKDSGNTIYF. The V call is TRBV5-6, the J call TRBJ1-3, with D hard to call. The germline V and J ends were trimmed by 3 bases and 0 bases, with 16 bases remaining between them. The CDR3 totals 17 residues. Looked up from germline, CDR1 is SGHDT and CDR2 is YYEEEE.

The chain joins TRBV6-6 to TRBJ1-2, with 8 bases that match TRBD1. Trimming at V came to 5 bases and at J to 4 bases, leaving 3 bases not matched to a gene. Germline CDR1 is MNHNY and CDR2 is SVGAGI (reference sequence). The CDR3 is made up of 13 amino acids. For the CDR3, the DNA is TGTGCCAGCAGTCGGGACAGGTCCTATGGCTACACCTTC. This encodes CASSRDRSYGYTF.

J is TRBJ2-4 and V is TRBV5-1; unclear D gene. The V gene lost 0 bases and the J gene lost 3 bases, with 7 bases spanning the gap. This CDR3 is built from 14 residues. In germline, CDR1 is SGHRS, CDR2 YFSETQ. This CDR3 is CASSLAWGKNIQYF. DNA for the CDR3: TGCGCCAGCAGCTTGGCATGGGGCAAAAACATTCAGTACTTC. The full variable domain, its missing parts supplied by reference TRBV5-1 and TRBJ2-4, is KAGVTQTPRYLIKTRGQQVTLSCSPISGHRSVSWYQQTPGQGLQFLFEYFSETQRNKGNFPGRFSGRQFSNSRSEMNVSTLELGDSALYLCASSLAWGKNIQYFGAGTRLSVL.

The gene calls are TRBV27 and TRBJ2-7; 11 positions agree with TRBD1. This CDR3 has 15 amino acids. CDR1 is MNHEY and CDR2 is SMNVEV in the germline V gene (reference sequence). V lost 6 bases to trimming and J lost 7 bases; unmatched junction nucleotides: 11. CDR3 in DNA: TGTGCCAGCAGCCCGGGAGGACAGGGGGCTCGAGAGCAGTACTTC. Its protein is CASSPGGQGAREQYF.

The rearrangement joins TRBV7-9 to TRBJ1-1; D unresolved. The CDR3 has 14 amino acids. V gave up 3 bases and J gave up 0 bases, with 8 bases separating them. Germline V CDR1 and CDR2: SEHNR, FQNEAQ (reference sequence). The CDR3 region is CASSFQALNTEAFF. Written as DNA, the CDR3 is TGTGCCAGCAGCTTTCAGGCGTTGAACACTGAAGCTTTCTTT.

The rearrangement links TRBV5-8 to TRBJ2-3, with TRBD2 matching 9 bases. Trimming took 2 bases from V and 0 from J; bases not matched to a gene: 10. Germline CDR1 SGHTS, CDR2 YDEGEE. This CDR3 has 18 residues. The CDR3 DNA follows: TGTGCCAGCAGCTTTGGTAATAGCGGGGGAACTAGCACAGATACGCAGTATTTT. Its protein is CASSFGNSGGTSTDTQYF. The entire variable domain, with the rest obtained from reference TRBV5-8 and TRBJ2-3, is as follows: EAGVTQSPTHLIKTRGQQATLRCSPISGHTSVYWYQQALGLGLQFLLWYDEGEERNRGNFPPRFSGRQFPNYSSELNVNALELEDSALYLCASSFGNSGGTSTDTQYFGPGTRLTVL.

The V gene is TRBV7-3, the J gene TRBJ2-6; 7 nucleotides line up with TRBD1. CDR1 and CDR2 from the germline V gene are SGHTA and FQGTGA. The CDR3 spans 15 residues. The trim removed 5 bases at V and 2 bases at J, leaving 3 bases unmatched. The CDR3 sequence is CASSTTGAGANVLTF. DNA for the CDR3: TGTGCCAGCAGCACTACAGGGGCTGGGGCCAACGTCCTGACTTTC.

The chain combines TRBV30 with TRBJ1-2; a weak D match, TRBD1 (5 bases). The germline gives CDR1 GTSNPN, CDR2 SVGIG (reference sequence). The CDR3 has 11 residues. Deletions cut 5 bases from V and 8 bases from J, with 12 bases between. DNA of the CDR3: TGTGCCTGGGACAATGGGGGAGGCTACACCTTC. As protein: CAWDNGGGYTF.